This T cell receptor beta chain was sequenced in a study of STAT5B mutations in CD4+ large granular lymphocyte leukemia. This was a survey-level run. Only in-frame clones appear in the TCRdb table, and some are missing; sequencing was by immunoSEQ multiplex PCR. The repertoire holds more than 30,000 clones, with approximately 82% as singletons. This clone was seen a single time. After removal of 1 base from V and 6 bases from J, the junction contained 6 bases not matched to a gene. Germline loops: CDR1 LNHDA, CDR2 SQIVND (reference sequence). This CDR3 spans 14 amino acids. This TCR was sampled from a human donor in good health. V is TRBV19 and J is TRBJ2-7, with TRBD2 matching 7 bases. Sequencing input: CD4+ T cells from blood buffy coats. The CDR3 sequence: CASSIGGGEGEQYF. CDR3 in DNA: TGTGCCAGTAGTATAGGGGGAGGGGAAGGCGAGCAGTACTTC.